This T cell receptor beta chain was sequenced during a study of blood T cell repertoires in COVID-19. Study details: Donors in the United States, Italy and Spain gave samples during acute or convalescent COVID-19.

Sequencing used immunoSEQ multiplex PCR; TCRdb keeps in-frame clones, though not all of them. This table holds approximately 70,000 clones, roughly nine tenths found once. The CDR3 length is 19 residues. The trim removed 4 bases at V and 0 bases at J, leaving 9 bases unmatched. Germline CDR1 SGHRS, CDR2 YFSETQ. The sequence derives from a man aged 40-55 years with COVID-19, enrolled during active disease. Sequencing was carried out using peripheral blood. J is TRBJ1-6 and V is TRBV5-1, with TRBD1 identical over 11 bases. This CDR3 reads CASSLEDRGPYSYNSPLHF. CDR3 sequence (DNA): TGCGCCAGCAGCCTGGAGGACAGGGGGCCGTACTCCTATAATTCACCCCTCCACTTT.